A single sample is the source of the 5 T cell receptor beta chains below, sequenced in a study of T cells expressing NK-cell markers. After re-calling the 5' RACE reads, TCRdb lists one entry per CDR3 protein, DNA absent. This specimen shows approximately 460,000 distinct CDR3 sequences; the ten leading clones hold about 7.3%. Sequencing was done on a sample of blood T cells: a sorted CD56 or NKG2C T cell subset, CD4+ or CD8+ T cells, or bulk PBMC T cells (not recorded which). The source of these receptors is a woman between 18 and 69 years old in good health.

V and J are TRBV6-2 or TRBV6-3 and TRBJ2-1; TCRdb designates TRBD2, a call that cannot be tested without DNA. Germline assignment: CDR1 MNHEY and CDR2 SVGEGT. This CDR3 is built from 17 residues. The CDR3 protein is CASSIPLAGGPENEQFF.

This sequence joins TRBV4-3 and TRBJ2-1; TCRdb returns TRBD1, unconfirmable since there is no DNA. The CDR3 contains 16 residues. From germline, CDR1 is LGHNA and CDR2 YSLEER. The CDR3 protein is CASSQEVVRGINEQFF.

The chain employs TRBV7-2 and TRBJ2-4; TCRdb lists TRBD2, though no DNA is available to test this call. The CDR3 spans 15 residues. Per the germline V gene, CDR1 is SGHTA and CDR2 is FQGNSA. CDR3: CASSLDVGMGGIQYF.

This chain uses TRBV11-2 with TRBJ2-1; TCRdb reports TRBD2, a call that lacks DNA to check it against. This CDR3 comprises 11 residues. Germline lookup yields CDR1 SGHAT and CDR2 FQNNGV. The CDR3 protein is CASSYGTPRFF.

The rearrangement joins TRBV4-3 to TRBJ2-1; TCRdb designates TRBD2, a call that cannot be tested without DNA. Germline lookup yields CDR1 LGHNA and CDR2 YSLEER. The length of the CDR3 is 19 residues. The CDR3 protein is CASSQDLGTSGPLDNEQFF.